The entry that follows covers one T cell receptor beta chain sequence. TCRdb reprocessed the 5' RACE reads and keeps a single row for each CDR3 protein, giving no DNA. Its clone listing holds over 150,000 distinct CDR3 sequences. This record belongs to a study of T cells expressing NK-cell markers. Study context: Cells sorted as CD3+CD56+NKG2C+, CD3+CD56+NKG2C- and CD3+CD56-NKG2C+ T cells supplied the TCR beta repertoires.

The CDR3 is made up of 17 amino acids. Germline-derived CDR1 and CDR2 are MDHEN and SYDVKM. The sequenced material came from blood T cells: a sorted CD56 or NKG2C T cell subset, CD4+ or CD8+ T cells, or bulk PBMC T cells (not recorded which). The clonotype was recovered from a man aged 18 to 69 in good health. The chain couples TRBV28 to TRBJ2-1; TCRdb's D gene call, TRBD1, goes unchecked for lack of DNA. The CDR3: CASSARQGIGSYNEQFF.